The clone carrying this T cell receptor beta chain was counted a few times. The data were taken from a study of T cells in Graves' hyperthyroidism and ophthalmopathy. Graves' hyperthyroidism was deemed stable given no ophthalmopathy progression within 18 months. Newly diagnosed hyperthyroidism, duration under 2 months, in patients aged 18 to 65. The germline V gene has CDR1 SEHNR and CDR2 FQNEAQ (reference sequence). The trim removed 0 bases at V and 5 bases at J, leaving 5 bases unmatched. CDR3 length: 15 residues. RNA transcripts served as the template for amplifying TCR beta CDR3 regions. The primer set for the first-round RT-PCR of the TCR CDR3 was HTBI. TCRdb re-called the multiplex PCR reads with MiXCR, one entry per CDR3 protein. Found here are hundreds of thousands of distinct CDR3 sequences, under 45% of them singletons; the top ten hold around a third.

This rearrangement joins TRBV7-9 to TRBJ1-1; TRBD1 aligns across 8 bases. The clonotype originates from a woman in her thirties or forties with Graves' hyperthyroidism. Sequencing was carried out using blood. This chain's CDR3 is CASSLAQGARTEAFF. CDR3 in DNA: TGTGCCAGCAGCTTAGCCCAGGGGGCTAGGACTGAAGCTTTCTTT.